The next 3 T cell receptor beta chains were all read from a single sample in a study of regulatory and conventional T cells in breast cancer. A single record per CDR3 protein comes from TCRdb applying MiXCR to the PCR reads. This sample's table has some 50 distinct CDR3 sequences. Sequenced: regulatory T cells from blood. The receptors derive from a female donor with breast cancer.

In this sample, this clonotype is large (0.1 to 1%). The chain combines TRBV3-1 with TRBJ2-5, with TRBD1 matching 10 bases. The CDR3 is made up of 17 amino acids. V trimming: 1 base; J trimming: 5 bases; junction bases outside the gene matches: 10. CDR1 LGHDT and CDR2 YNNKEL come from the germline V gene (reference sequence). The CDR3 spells CASSQARVDRGQETQYF. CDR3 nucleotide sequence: TGTGCCAGCAGCCAAGCTAGAGTCGACAGGGGGCAGGAGACCCAGTACTTC.

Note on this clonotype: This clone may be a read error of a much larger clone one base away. The CDR3 is CASSQTRVDRGQETQYF. DNA for the CDR3: TGTGCCAGCAGCCAAACTAGAGTCGACAGGGGGCAGGAGACCCAGTACTTC. The chain recombines TRBV3-1 with TRBJ2-5; 10 bases agree with TRBD1. The CDR3 contains 17 residues. Trimming cost V 2 bases and J 5 bases; bases outside gene matches: 11. Germline CDR1 reads LGHDT; CDR2 reads YNNKEL (reference sequence).

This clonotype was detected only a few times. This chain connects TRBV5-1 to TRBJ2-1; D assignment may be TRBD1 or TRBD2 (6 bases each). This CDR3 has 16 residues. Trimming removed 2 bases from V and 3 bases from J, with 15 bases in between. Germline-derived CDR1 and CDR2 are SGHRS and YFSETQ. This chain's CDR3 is CASSFQGGGSYNEQFF. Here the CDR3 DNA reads TGCGCCAGCAGCTTCCAAGGGGGAGGAAGCTACAATGAGCAGTTCTTC.